This TCR beta chain was identified during a study of blood T cell repertoires in COVID-19. Study details: The cDNA or gDNA used as material had been derived from T cells, B-cell-depleted T cells, or PBMCs.

This CDR3 is 16 amino acids long. In the original workflow: Estimation of nucleated cell counts relied on the amplification of reference gene primers. Assay used: immunoSEQ multiplex PCR; TCRdb lists only in-frame clones, some missing. V and J calls and clone size are those listed in that table; D and trimming were worked out from the DNA. The sample shows about 150,000 clones, 80% to 90% of them seen only once. The rearrangement uses TRBV21-1 and TRBJ2-7; the table's D call, TRBD2, has no DNA check behind it. TRBV21-1 is a documented pseudogene. The sequenced sample consisted of peripheral blood. This receptor was obtained from a woman aged 60-75 years with active COVID-19. CDR3 amino acids: CASRSRYAGLAYEQYF. CDR3 DNA sequence: TGTGCCAGCAGAAGCCGGTACGCAGGACTTGCCTACGAGCAGTACTTC.